This TCR beta chain was obtained from a study of shared clonotypes between healthy human individuals. Each PCR replicate from the sorted subsets contained 150 to 200 ng DNA, which is tens of thousands of T cell genomes. The protocol was immunoSEQ multiplex PCR, while the TCRdb copy is restricted to in-frame clones and leaves out a portion. The sample comprises around 640,000 clones, approximately 96% of which are singletons, and less than 0.13% rests with the top ten. In the naive CD8 group, cells lacked CD45RO and were positively selected for CCR7, so terminally differentiated effector memory CD45RA+ cells were left out. The CDR3 consists of 18 residues. CDR1 and CDR2 (germline): MNHEY, SMNVEV (reference sequence). Germline trimming cut 6 bases from V and 5 bases from J; bases unmatched to any gene: 21.

This clonotype originated in a woman in her twenties or thirties in good health. The chain employs TRBV27 and TRBJ2-7; TRBD1 agrees at 8 bases. Sequences were obtained from naive CD8+ T cells sorted from blood. For the CDR3, the DNA is TGTGCCAGCAGCGAAAAGCCGGGACAGGTTACCCTTGGGGACGAGCAGTACTTC. Translated: CASSEKPGQVTLGDEQYF.